These T cell receptor beta chains were read from a single sample in a study of CD8 T cells in Susac syndrome. In TCRdb, the immunoSEQ multiplex PCR reads were re-called with MiXCR into one record per CDR3 protein. The table lists about 190,000 distinct CDR3 sequences, roughly 96% of them singletons. The sequenced sample consisted of CD4+ T cells from PBMCs. The receptors derive from a human donor in good health. Both conserved end residues are part of each CDR3. Each record gives: D gene, J gene, V gene, clone size, CDR3 protein, CDR3 DNA. D genes are given only for firm matches. Clone size, where shown, is once, few, many, or a class for clones that have expanded.

D: .
J: TRBJ1-2
V: TRBV5-1
size: .
CDR3: CASRALIPHGYTF
DNA: TGCGCCAGCCGGGCCCTAATCCCTCATGGCTACACCTTC

D: .
J: TRBJ2-7
V: TRBV3-1
size: once
CDR3: CASSPAGYYSYEQYF
DNA: TGTGCCAGCAGCCCAGCAGGGTACTACTCCTACGAGCAGTACTTC

D: TRBD1
J: TRBJ1-2
V: TRBV29-1
size: .
CDR3: CSVGQGGNYGYTF
DNA: TGCAGCGTCGGACAGGGGGGTAACTATGGCTACACCTTC

D: .
J: TRBJ2-1
V: TRBV27
size: .
CDR3: CASGRGEQFF
DNA: TGTGCCAGCGGGAGAGGTGAGCAGTTCTTC

D: .
J: TRBJ1-1
V: TRBV6-4
size: .
CDR3: CASSEGAGTEAFF
DNA: TGTGCCAGCAGTGAGGGGGCCGGGACTGAAGCTTTCTTT

D: TRBD1
J: TRBJ1-6
V: TRBV20-1
size: .
CDR3: CSAEERGPSSPLHF
DNA: TGCAGTGCAGAGGAAAGGGGGCCTTCTTCACCCCTCCACTTT

D: .
J: TRBJ1-1
V: TRBV6-1
size: .
CDR3: CASSETGVSTEAFF
DNA: TGTGCCAGCAGTGAGACTGGGGTGAGCACTGAAGCTTTCTTT

D: .
J: TRBJ1-1
V: TRBV9
size: .
CDR3: CASSEQLNTEAFF
DNA: TGTGCCAGCAGCGAACAGTTAAACACTGAAGCTTTCTTT

D: .
J: TRBJ1-5
V: TRBV3-1
size: .
CDR3: CASSLGASNQPQHF
DNA: TGTGCCAGCAGCCTTGGGGCCTCCAATCAGCCCCAGCATTTT

D: TRBD2
J: TRBJ2-7
V: TRBV4-3
size: .
CDR3: CASTTTLAGAYEQYF
DNA: TGCGCCAGCACCACCACCCTAGCGGGGGCCTACGAGCAGTACTTC

D: .
J: TRBJ1-2
V: TRBV7-9
size: .
CDR3: CASSLAGGGYTF
DNA: TGTGCCAGCAGCTTAGCGGGGGGCGGCTACACCTTC

D: .
J: TRBJ1-2
V: TRBV7-9
size: .
CDR3: CASSLDGGYTF
DNA: TGTGCCAGCAGCTTAGACGGTGGCTACACCTTC

D: .
J: TRBJ1-5
V: TRBV20-1
size: once
CDR3: CSARARADQPQHF
DNA: TGCAGTGCTAGAGCCCGGGCCGATCAGCCCCAGCATTTT

D: .
J: TRBJ1-6
V: TRBV7-2
size: .
CDR3: CASSLERTGSPLHF
DNA: TGTGCCAGCAGCTTAGAGCGAACGGGGTCACCCCTCCACTTT

D: .
J: TRBJ2-2
V: TRBV19
size: .
CDR3: CASSPQGPGELFF
DNA: TGTGCCAGTAGTCCTCAGGGTCCCGGGGAGCTGTTTTTT

D: .
J: TRBJ1-2
V: TRBV12-3/TRBV12-4
size: once
CDR3: CASGGTDYGYTF
DNA: TGTGCCAGCGGCGGGACGGACTATGGCTACACCTTC

D: .
J: TRBJ2-5
V: TRBV29-1
size: .
CDR3: CSARMGETQYF
DNA: TGCAGCGCACGCATGGGGGAGACCCAGTACTTC

D: TRBD2
J: TRBJ2-5
V: TRBV20-1
size: .
CDR3: CSARRSGGVGVRETQYF
DNA: TGCAGTGCTAGAAGGAGCGGGGGGGTTGGCGTTAGAGAGACCCAGTACTTC

D: TRBD2
J: TRBJ2-1
V: TRBV7-2
size: once
CDR3: CASSLGGGRDHEQFF
DNA: TGTGCCAGCAGCTTAGGCGGCGGGAGGGACCATGAGCAGTTCTTC

D: .
J: TRBJ1-2
V: TRBV20-1
size: once
CDR3: CSAPDSGYTF
DNA: TGCAGTGCCCCGGATAGTGGCTACACCTTC

D: .
J: TRBJ2-7
V: TRBV5-1
size: .
CDR3: CASPGPVRGYGGHRYEQYF
DNA: TGCGCCAGCCCGGGACCGGTAAGAGGCTACGGCGGGCATAGGTACGAGCAGTACTTC

D: .
J: TRBJ2-2
V: TRBV15
size: once
CDR3: CATSRRGGANTGELFF
DNA: TGTGCCACCAGCAGACGAGGAGGCGCGAACACCGGGGAGCTGTTTTTT

D: .
J: TRBJ2-7
V: TRBV12-3/TRBV12-4
size: .
CDR3: CASSLQDSYEQYF
DNA: TGTGCCAGCAGTTTACAGGACTCCTACGAGCAGTACTTC

D: .
J: TRBJ1-1
V: TRBV27
size: .
CDR3: CASKILQMNTEAFF
DNA: TGTGCCAGCAAAATACTCCAGATGAACACTGAAGCTTTCTTT

D: .
J: TRBJ2-3
V: TRBV5-1
size: .
CDR3: CASSSNLGVTTDTQYF
DNA: TGCGCCAGCAGCTCGAACCTTGGGGTCACCACAGATACGCAGTATTTT

D: .
J: TRBJ1-5
V: TRBV2
size: .
CDR3: CASSAGGTNQPQHF
DNA: TGTGCCAGCAGTGCTGGGGGTACCAATCAGCCCCAGCATTTT

D: TRBD1
J: TRBJ1-6
V: TRBV27
size: .
CDR3: CASSFNGQGTSPLHF
DNA: TGTGCCAGCAGTTTCAATGGACAGGGGACTTCACCCCTCCACTTT

D: .
J: TRBJ2-7
V: TRBV20-1
size: .
CDR3: CSARATGPYEQYF
DNA: TGCAGTGCTAGAGCAACAGGGCCTTACGAGCAGTACTTC

D: TRBD1
J: TRBJ2-3
V: TRBV27
size: .
CDR3: CASSTGAVSTDTQYF
DNA: TGTGCCAGCAGTACAGGGGCGGTAAGCACAGATACGCAGTATTTT

D: TRBD2
J: TRBJ2-5
V: TRBV27
size: .
CDR3: CASSRSGTSGAHQETQYF
DNA: TGTGCCAGCAGTCGCTCCGGGACTAGCGGGGCCCACCAAGAGACCCAGTACTTC

D: .
J: TRBJ2-2
V: TRBV30
size: .
CDR3: CAWNWGAGELFF
DNA: TGTGCCTGGAACTGGGGTGCCGGGGAGCTGTTTTTT

D: .
J: TRBJ2-1
V: TRBV7-2
size: .
CDR3: CASSRTTFKQFF
DNA: TGTGCCAGCAGCCGAACGACATTTAAGCAGTTCTTC

D: TRBD1
J: TRBJ2-7
V: TRBV5-4
size: .
CDR3: CASSFYRGTSAYEQYF
DNA: TGTGCCAGCAGCTTCTACAGGGGTACTTCGGCCTACGAGCAGTACTTC

D: .
J: TRBJ2-1
V: TRBV12-3/TRBV12-4
size: once
CDR3: CASSWFGTASEQFF
DNA: TGTGCCAGCAGTTGGTTTGGTACGGCCTCGGAGCAGTTCTTC

D: .
J: TRBJ2-5
V: TRBV3-1
size: .
CDR3: CASSQDHSGAQYF
DNA: TGTGCCAGCAGCCAAGATCATAGCGGAGCCCAGTACTTC

D: .
J: TRBJ2-1
V: TRBV4-1
size: .
CDR3: CASSQVGTHNEQFF
DNA: TGCGCCAGCAGCCAAGTCGGGACGCACAATGAGCAGTTCTTC

D: .
J: TRBJ2-1
V: TRBV29-1
size: .
CDR3: CSVEAGGDEQFF
DNA: TGCAGCGTTGAAGCCGGGGGCGATGAGCAGTTCTTC